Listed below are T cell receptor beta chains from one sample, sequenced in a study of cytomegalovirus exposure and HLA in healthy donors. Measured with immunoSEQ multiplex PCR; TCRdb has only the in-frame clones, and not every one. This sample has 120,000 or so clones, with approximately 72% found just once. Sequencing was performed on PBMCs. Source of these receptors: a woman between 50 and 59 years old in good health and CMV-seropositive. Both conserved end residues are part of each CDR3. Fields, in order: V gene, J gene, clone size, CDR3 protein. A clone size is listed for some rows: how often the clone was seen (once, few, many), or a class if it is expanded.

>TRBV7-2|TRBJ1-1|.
CASSRTGRNTEAFF
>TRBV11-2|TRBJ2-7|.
CASSPKTGLRSYEQYF
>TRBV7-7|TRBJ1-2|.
CASSRGEGYGYTF
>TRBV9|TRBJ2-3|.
CASSARTSGSTDTQYF
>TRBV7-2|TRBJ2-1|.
CASGDSTPYNEQFF
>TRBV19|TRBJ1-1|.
CASSPRRVKDAGGAEAFF
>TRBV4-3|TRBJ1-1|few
CASSLSGTGDTEAFF
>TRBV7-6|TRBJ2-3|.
CASSRIASGTDTQYF
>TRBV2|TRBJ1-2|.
CASSEARTGAYGYTF
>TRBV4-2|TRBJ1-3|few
CASSLPGSLSGNTIYF
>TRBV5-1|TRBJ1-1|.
CASSVGGGGTEAFF
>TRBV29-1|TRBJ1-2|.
CSGQSPSDYGYTF
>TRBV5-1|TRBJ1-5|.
CASSYTGERNQPQHF
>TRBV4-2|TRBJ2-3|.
CASSQETGGYDTQYF
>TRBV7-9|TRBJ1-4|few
CASSSTGQLSIVELFF
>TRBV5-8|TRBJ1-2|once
CASSWTVRYGYTF
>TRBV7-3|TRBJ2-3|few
CASSRLGLAGDTQYF
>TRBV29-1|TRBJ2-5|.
CSALEPSETQYF
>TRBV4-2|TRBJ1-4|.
CASSRSSPSANEKLFF
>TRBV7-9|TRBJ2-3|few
CASSFRAGAADTQYF
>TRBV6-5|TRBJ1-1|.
CASSYKSGTEAFF
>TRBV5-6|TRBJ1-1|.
CASSWTSGGAGQKRAEAFF
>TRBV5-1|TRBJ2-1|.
CASGSKPSGGLNNEQFF
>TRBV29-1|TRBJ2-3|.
CSVEPQRTQYF
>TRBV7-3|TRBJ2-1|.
CASSSGLAGAGRIDEQFF
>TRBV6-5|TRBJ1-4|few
CASSFLQGANEKLFF
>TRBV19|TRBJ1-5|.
CASSIGAGPQHF
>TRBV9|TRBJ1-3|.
CASSVGPQNTQNTIYF
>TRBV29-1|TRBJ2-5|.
CSVAGFTETQYF
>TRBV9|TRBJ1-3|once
CASSDGTDSGNTIYF
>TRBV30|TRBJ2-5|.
CAWSGVSRETQYF
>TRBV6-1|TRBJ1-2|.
CASKGEVGYGYTF
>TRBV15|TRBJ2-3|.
CATRPGGIRDTQYF
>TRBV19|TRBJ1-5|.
CASRSPAGHIGPQHF
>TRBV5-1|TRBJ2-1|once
CASSLRLSNNEQFF
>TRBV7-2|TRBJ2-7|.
CASSPRAGDTIYEQYF
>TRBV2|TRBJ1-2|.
CASSLMGQGLIGYTF
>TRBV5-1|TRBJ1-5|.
CASSLGTGFSNQPQHF
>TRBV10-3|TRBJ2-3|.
CAITKGRDADTQYF
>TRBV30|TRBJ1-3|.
CAWSVDSLSGNTIYF
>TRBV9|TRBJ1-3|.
CASSVATTGNTIYF
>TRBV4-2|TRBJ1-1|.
CASSQVDSGVTEAFF